This T cell receptor (beta chain) came from a study of blood T cell repertoires in COVID-19. Study-wide background: Collection of acute and convalescent COVID-19 samples took place in the United States, Italy and Spain.

CDR1 and CDR2 from the germline V gene are LNHDA and SQIVND (reference sequence). Trimming at V came to 1 base and at J to 2 bases, leaving 7 bases not matched to a gene. This CDR3 comprises 16 residues. The method was immunoSEQ multiplex PCR; TCRdb's version includes in-frame clones alone and lacks a portion of them. In the table there are over 45,000 clones, about 91% of which are singletons. The sequence derives from a woman in her sixties or seventies with active or convalescent COVID-19. The material sequenced was peripheral blood. V gene TRBV19 combines with J gene TRBJ2-7, with 8 bases that match TRBD2. CDR3: CASSIGRGAATYEQYF. As DNA, the CDR3 is TGTGCCAGTAGTATAGGGCGGGGGGCCGCGACCTACGAGCAGTACTTC. The whole variable domain, filled in from reference TRBV19 and TRBJ2-7, reads DGGITQSPKYLFRKEGQNVTLSCEQNLNHDAMYWYRQDPGQGLRLIYYSQIVNDFQKGDIAEGYSVSREKKESFPLTVTSAQKNPTAFYLCASSIGRGAATYEQYFGPGTRLTVT.